These T cell receptor beta chains were read from a single sample in a study of yellow fever vaccine responses in identical twins. TCRdb reprocessed the RT-PCR reads via MiXCR and lists one record per CDR3 protein. The table lists under 3,000 distinct CDR3 sequences, about 86% of them singletons, with around 4.5% in the top ten. The material sequenced was T cells from blood (PBMCs), unsorted or a sorted subset (not recorded which), taken before or after yellow fever vaccination (not recorded which). Receptors were obtained from a woman aged 18-35 years who received the yellow fever vaccine. The CDR3 runs from the conserved cysteine through the conserved F or W. The order of the fields is CDR3 protein, CDR3 DNA, D gene, J gene, clone size, V gene. D genes are given only for firm matches. A row's size may be missing; if present it is once, few, many or a size class.

CDR3aa: CASSLRLAEDSYEQYF; CDR3nt: TGTGCCAGCAGCCTACGACTAGCGGAGGACTCCTACGAGCAGTACTTC; d_gene: TRBD2; j_gene: TRBJ2-7; abundance: NA; v_gene: TRBV7-6
CDR3aa: CASSPLDRGLTYEQYF; CDR3nt: TGTGCCAGCAGTCCATTGGACAGGGGGCTGACCTACGAGCAGTACTTC; d_gene: TRBD1; j_gene: TRBJ2-7; abundance: once; v_gene: TRBV28
CDR3aa: CARPTGVWGQPQHF; CDR3nt: TGCGCCAGACCTACAGGGGTTTGGGGTCAGCCCCAGCATTTT; d_gene: TRBD1; j_gene: TRBJ1-5; abundance: NA; v_gene: TRBV10-1
CDR3aa: CASSPRQGDKNIQYF; CDR3nt: TGTGCCAGCAGTCCCCGGCAGGGGGACAAAAACATTCAGTACTTC; d_gene: TRBD1; j_gene: TRBJ2-4; abundance: NA; v_gene: TRBV11-3
CDR3aa: CATSGGRGNQPQHF; CDR3nt: TGTGCCACGTCCGGGGGCAGGGGCAATCAGCCCCAGCATTTT; d_gene: NA; j_gene: TRBJ1-5; abundance: NA; v_gene: TRBV10-3
CDR3aa: CASSLGSNTGELFF; CDR3nt: TGCGCCAGCAGCTTGGGTTCGAACACCGGGGAGCTGTTTTTT; d_gene: NA; j_gene: TRBJ2-2; abundance: NA; v_gene: TRBV5-1
CDR3aa: CASRAPHEAFF; CDR3nt: TGTGCCAGCAGAGCCCCCCATGAAGCTTTCTTT; d_gene: NA; j_gene: TRBJ1-1; abundance: NA; v_gene: TRBV6-2/TRBV6-3
CDR3aa: CASSETSGSSHEQYF; CDR3nt: TGCGCCAGCAGTGAAACTAGCGGGAGTTCCCACGAGCAGTACTTC; d_gene: TRBD2; j_gene: TRBJ2-7; abundance: NA; v_gene: TRBV10-1
CDR3aa: CASLRPGDTQYF; CDR3nt: TGTGCCAGTCTTCGACCTGGAGATACGCAGTATTTT; d_gene: NA; j_gene: TRBJ2-3; abundance: NA; v_gene: TRBV19
CDR3aa: CASSSNLAGATNEQYF; CDR3nt: TGTGCCAGCAGCTCTAACCTAGCGGGAGCCACCAACGAGCAGTACTTC; d_gene: TRBD2; j_gene: TRBJ2-7; abundance: NA; v_gene: TRBV7-8
CDR3aa: CASSEGVGHEQYF; CDR3nt: TGTGCCAGCAGCGAAGGAGTAGGCCACGAGCAGTACTTC; d_gene: NA; j_gene: TRBJ2-7; abundance: once; v_gene: TRBV14
CDR3aa: CASSLSPLLGEQYF; CDR3nt: TGTGCCAGCAGTTTATCGCCCTTATTGGGAGAGCAGTACTTC; d_gene: NA; j_gene: TRBJ2-7; abundance: NA; v_gene: TRBV27
CDR3aa: CAIKTRSGLSGSYNEQFF; CDR3nt: TGTGCCATTAAGACACGAAGCGGACTGAGCGGGTCCTACAATGAGCAGTTCTTC; d_gene: NA; j_gene: TRBJ2-1; abundance: NA; v_gene: TRBV10-3
CDR3aa: CASSGGQGLQETQYF; CDR3nt: TGTGCCAGCAGCGGAGGGCAGGGCCTCCAAGAGACCCAGTACTTC; d_gene: NA; j_gene: TRBJ2-5; abundance: NA; v_gene: TRBV11-1
CDR3aa: CASSQVTVYNSPLHF; CDR3nt: TGCGCCAGCAGCCAAGTGACAGTTTATAATTCACCCCTCCACTTT; d_gene: NA; j_gene: TRBJ1-6; abundance: NA; v_gene: TRBV4-1
CDR3aa: CASSPRGGGNEQFF; CDR3nt: TGTGCTAGCAGCCCCAGGGGGGGGGGCAATGAGCAGTTCTTC; d_gene: NA; j_gene: TRBJ2-1; abundance: NA; v_gene: TRBV7-7
CDR3aa: CASSRDYTGELFF; CDR3nt: TGTGCCAGCAGCCGGGACTACACCGGGGAGCTGTTTTTT; d_gene: NA; j_gene: TRBJ2-2; abundance: NA; v_gene: TRBV11-3
CDR3aa: CTSSHEMPTTGIF; CDR3nt: TGCACCAGCAGCCATGAAATGCCTACTACAGGGATCTTC; d_gene: NA; j_gene: TRBJ1-2; abundance: NA; v_gene: TRBV1
CDR3aa: CASSQDLATSLTGELFF; CDR3nt: TGCGCCAGCAGCCAAGATCTTGCGACTAGCCTGACCGGGGAGCTGTTTTTT; d_gene: TRBD2; j_gene: TRBJ2-2; abundance: NA; v_gene: TRBV4-3
CDR3aa: CASSNLRGSNTEAFF; CDR3nt: TGTGCCAGCAGTAACTTGCGGGGCAGCAACACTGAAGCTTTCTTT; d_gene: NA; j_gene: TRBJ1-1; abundance: once; v_gene: TRBV6-5
CDR3aa: CASSLARLEAFF; CDR3nt: TGTGCCAGCAGCCTGGCACGGCTTGAAGCTTTCTTT; d_gene: NA; j_gene: TRBJ1-1; abundance: few; v_gene: TRBV11-3
CDR3aa: CASSHTTGPGYEQYF; CDR3nt: TGTGCCAGCAGCCATACAACGGGCCCCGGCTACGAGCAGTACTTC; d_gene: NA; j_gene: TRBJ2-7; abundance: NA; v_gene: TRBV7-9
CDR3aa: CSAPRGGYNEQFF; CDR3nt: TGCAGCGCACCTAGGGGGGGCTACAATGAGCAGTTCTTC; d_gene: NA; j_gene: TRBJ2-1; abundance: once; v_gene: TRBV29-1
CDR3aa: CASSIAGKPYEQYF; CDR3nt: TGTGCCAGCAGCATCGCCGGGAAGCCCTACGAGCAGTACTTC; d_gene: NA; j_gene: TRBJ2-7; abundance: NA; v_gene: TRBV11-2
CDR3aa: CASSLRGLAKNIQYF; CDR3nt: TGTGCCAGCAGCCTCCGCGGGCTAGCTAAAAACATTCAGTACTTC; d_gene: NA; j_gene: TRBJ2-4; abundance: NA; v_gene: TRBV11-1
CDR3aa: CASSQERDFIYEQYF; CDR3nt: TGCGCCAGCAGCCAAGAGCGGGATTTTATCTACGAGCAGTACTTC; d_gene: NA; j_gene: TRBJ2-7; abundance: NA; v_gene: TRBV4-1
CDR3aa: CATRTDANTGELFF; CDR3nt: TGTGCCACTAGGACGGACGCGAACACCGGGGAGCTGTTTTTT; d_gene: NA; j_gene: TRBJ2-2; abundance: NA; v_gene: TRBV24-1
CDR3aa: CASSIGPGGLAGNTIYF; CDR3nt: TGTGCCAGTAGTATCGGTCCCGGGGGACTAGCTGGAAACACCATATATTTT; d_gene: NA; j_gene: TRBJ1-3; abundance: NA; v_gene: TRBV19
CDR3aa: CASKDSLTDTQYF; CDR3nt: TGTGCCAGCAAGGACAGCCTCACAGATACGCAGTATTTT; d_gene: NA; j_gene: TRBJ2-3; abundance: NA; v_gene: TRBV2
CDR3aa: CATGEDRDTGYTF; CDR3nt: TGCGCCACCGGGGAGGACAGGGATACTGGCTACACCTTC; d_gene: TRBD1; j_gene: TRBJ1-2; abundance: once; v_gene: TRBV10-1
CDR3aa: CASSQGPRGTEAFF; CDR3nt: TGCGCCAGCAGCCAAGGCCCCCGGGGAACTGAAGCTTTCTTT; d_gene: NA; j_gene: TRBJ1-1; abundance: NA; v_gene: TRBV4-1